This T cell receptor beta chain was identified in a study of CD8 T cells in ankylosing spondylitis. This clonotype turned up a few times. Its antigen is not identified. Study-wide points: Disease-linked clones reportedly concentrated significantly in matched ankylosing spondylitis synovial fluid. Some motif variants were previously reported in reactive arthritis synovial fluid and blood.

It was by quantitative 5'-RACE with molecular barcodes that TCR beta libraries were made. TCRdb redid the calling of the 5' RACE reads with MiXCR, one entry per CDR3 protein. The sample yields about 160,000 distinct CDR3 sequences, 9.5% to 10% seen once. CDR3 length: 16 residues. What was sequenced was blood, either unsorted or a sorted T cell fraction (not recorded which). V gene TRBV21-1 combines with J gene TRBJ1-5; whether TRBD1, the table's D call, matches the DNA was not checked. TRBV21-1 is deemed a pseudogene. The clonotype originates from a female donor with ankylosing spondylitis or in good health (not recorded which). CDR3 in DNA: TGTGCCAGCAGCCCCAACTGCAGGGGCTCAAATCAGCCCCAGCATTTT. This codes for CASSPNCRGSNQPQHF.